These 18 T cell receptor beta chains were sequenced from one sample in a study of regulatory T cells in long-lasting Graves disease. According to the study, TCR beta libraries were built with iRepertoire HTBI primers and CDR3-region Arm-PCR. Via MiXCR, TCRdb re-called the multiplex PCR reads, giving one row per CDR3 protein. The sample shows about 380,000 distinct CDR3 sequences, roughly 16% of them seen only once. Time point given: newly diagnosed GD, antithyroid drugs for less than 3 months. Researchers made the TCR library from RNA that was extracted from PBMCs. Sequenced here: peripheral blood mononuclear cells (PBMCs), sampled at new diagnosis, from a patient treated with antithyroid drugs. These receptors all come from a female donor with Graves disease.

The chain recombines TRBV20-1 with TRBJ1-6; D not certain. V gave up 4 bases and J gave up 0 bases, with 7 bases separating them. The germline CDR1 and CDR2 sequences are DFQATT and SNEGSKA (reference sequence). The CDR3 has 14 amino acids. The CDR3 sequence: CSATSGSYNSPLHF. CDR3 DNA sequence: TGCAGTGCTACCTCGGGCTCCTATAATTCACCCCTCCACTTT.

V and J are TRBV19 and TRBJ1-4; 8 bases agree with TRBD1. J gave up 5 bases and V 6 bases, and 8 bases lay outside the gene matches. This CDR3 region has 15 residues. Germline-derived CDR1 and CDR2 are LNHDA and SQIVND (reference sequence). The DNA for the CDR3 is TGTGCCAGTAGCCGCGACAGGGGCGAAAATGAAAAACTGTTTTTT. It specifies CASSRDRGENEKLFF.

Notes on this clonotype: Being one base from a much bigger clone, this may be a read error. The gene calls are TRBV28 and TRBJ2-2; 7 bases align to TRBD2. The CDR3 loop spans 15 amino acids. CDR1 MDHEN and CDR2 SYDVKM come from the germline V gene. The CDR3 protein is CVSSLSTGGTGELFF. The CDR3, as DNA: TGTGTCAGCAGTTTAAGTACGGGGGGCACCGGGGAGCTGTTTTTT.

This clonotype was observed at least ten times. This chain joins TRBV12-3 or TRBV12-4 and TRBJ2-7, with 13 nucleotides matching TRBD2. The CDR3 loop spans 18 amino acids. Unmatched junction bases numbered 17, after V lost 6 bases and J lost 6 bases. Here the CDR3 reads CASRPGLAGLALQSEQYF. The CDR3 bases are TGTGCCAGCAGACCGGGACTAGCGGGACTGGCCTTACAGTCCGAGCAGTACTTC.

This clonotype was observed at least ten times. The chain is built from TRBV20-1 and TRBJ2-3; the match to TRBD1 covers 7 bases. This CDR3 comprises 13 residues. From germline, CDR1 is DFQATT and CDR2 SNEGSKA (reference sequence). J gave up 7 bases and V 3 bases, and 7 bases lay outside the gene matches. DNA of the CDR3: TGCAGTGCTAGCGAGGGGGCCCGGCATACGCAGTATTTT. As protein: CSASEGARHTQYF.

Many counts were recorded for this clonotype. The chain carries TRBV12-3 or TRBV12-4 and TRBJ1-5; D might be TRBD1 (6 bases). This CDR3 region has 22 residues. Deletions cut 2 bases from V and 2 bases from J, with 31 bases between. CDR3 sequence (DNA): TGTGCCAGCAGTTTACGCCCCCTCCTTGGGGGGGCTCGTAGGTTGGGCAATCAGCCCCAGCATTTT. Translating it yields CASSLRPLLGGARRLGNQPQHF.

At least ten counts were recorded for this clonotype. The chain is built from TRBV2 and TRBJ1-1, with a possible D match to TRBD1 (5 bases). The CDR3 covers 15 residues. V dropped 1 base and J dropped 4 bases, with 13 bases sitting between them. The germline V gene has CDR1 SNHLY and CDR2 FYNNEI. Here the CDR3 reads CASSEGTSKGTEAFF. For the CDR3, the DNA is TGTGCCAGCAGTGAAGGGACATCCAAGGGCACTGAAGCTTTCTTT. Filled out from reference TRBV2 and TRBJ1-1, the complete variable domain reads EPEVTQTPSHQVTQMGQEVILRCVPISNHLYFYWYRQILGQKVEFLVSFYNNEISEKSEIFDDQFSVERPDGSNFTLKIRSTKLEDSAMYFCASSEGTSKGTEAFFGQGTRLTVV.

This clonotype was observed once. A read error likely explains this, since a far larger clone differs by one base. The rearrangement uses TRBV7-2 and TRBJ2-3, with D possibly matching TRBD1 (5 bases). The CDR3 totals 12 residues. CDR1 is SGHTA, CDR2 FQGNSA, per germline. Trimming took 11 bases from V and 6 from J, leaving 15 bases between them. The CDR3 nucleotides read TGTGCCTGCACCCAGGGCTGGGATACGCAGTATTTT. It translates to CACTQGWDTQYF.

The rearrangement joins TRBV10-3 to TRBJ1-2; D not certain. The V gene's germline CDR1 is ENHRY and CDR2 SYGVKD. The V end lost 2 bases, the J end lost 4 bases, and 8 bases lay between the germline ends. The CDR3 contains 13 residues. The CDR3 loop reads CAISEPGIYGYTF. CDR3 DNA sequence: TGTGCCATCAGTGAGCCCGGCATCTATGGCTACACCTTC.

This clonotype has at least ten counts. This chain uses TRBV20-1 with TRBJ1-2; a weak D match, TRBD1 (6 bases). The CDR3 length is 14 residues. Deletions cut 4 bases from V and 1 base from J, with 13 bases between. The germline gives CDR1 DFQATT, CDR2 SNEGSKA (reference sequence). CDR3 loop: CSATPDRLNYGYTF. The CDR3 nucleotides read TGCAGTGCTACACCGGACAGACTTAACTATGGCTACACCTTC.

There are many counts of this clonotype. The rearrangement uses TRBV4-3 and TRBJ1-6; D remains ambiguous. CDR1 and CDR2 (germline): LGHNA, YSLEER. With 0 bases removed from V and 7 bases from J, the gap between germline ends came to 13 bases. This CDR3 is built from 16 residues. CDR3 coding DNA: TGCGCCAGCAGCCAAGAACCCTTCACAGACAATTCACCCCTCCACTTT. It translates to CASSQEPFTDNSPLHF.

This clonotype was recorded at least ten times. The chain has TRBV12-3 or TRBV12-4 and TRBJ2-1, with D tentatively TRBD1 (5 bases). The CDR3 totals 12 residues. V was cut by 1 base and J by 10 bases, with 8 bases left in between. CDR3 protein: CASSLDDSEQFF. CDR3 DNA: TGTGCCAGCAGTTTAGACGACAGCGAGCAGTTCTTC.

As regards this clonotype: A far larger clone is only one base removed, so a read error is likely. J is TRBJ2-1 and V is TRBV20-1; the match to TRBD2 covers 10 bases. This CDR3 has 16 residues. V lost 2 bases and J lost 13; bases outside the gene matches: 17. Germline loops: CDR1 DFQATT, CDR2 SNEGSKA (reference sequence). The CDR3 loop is CSARLRTSGTQETQFF. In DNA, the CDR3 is TGCAGTGCTAGATTACGGACTAGCGGTACCCAAGAGACCCAGTTCTTC.

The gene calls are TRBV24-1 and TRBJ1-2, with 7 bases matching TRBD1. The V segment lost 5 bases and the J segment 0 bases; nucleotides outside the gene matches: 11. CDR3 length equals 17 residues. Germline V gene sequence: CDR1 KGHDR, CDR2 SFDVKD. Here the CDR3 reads CATSGGGETGTNYGYTF. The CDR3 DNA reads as TGTGCCACCAGTGGTGGGGGAGAGACAGGGACTAACTATGGCTACACCTTC.

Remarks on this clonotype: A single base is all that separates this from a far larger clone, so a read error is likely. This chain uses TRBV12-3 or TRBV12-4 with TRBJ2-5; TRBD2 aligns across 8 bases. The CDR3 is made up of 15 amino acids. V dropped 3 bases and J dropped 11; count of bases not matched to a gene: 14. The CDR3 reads CASSLVSGGYNEQYF. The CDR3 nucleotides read TGTGCCAGCAGTTTGGTGAGCGGGGGCTACAATGAGCAGTACTTC.

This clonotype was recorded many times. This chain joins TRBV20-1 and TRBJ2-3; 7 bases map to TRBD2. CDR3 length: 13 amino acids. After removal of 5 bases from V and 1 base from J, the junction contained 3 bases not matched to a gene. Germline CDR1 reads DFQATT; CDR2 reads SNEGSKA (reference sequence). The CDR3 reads CSAPRGGTDTQYF. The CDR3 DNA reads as TGCAGTGCTCCCCGGGGGGGCACAGATACGCAGTATTTT.

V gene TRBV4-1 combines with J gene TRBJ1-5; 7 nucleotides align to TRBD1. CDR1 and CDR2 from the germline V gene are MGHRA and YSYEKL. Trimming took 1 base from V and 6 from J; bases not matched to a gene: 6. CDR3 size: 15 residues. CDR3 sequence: CASSQVLSGGQPQHF. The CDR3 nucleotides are TGCGCCAGCAGCCAAGTATTATCAGGGGGTCAGCCCCAGCATTTT.

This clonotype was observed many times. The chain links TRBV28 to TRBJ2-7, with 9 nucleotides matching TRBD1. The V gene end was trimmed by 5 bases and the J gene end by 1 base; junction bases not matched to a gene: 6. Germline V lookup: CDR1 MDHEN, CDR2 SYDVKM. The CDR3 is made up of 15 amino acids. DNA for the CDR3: TGTGCCAGCAGTCCCCGGGACAGGGAATCCTACGAGCAGTACTTC. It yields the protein CASSPRDRESYEQYF.